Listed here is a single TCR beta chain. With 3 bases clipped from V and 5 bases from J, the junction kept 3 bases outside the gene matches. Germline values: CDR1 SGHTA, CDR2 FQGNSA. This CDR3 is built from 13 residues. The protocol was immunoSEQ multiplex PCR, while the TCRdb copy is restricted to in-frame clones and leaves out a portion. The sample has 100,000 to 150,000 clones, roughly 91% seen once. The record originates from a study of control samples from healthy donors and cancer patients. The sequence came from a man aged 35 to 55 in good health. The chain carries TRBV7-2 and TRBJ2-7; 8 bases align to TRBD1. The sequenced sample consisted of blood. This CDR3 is CASSFGQGHEQYF. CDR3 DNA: TGTGCCAGCAGCTTCGGACAGGGCCACGAGCAGTACTTC.